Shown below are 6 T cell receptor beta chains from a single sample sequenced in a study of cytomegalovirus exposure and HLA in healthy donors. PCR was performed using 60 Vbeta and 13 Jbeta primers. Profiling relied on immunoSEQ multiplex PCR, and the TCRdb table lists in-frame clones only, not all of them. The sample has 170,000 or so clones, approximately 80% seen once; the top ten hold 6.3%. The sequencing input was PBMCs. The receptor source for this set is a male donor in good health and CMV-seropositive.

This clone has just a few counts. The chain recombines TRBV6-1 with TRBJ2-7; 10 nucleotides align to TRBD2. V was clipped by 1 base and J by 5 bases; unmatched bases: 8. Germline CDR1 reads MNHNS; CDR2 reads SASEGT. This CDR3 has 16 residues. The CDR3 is CASSEVVLAGVDEQYF. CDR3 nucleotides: TGTGCCAGCAGTGAAGTCGTCCTAGCGGGAGTGGACGAGCAGTACTTC.

The CDR3 nucleotides are TGTGCCAGCAGCCACCGGGATCTTACCGTTTACGAGCAGTACTTC. Its translation: CASSHRDLTVYEQYF. The chain is built from TRBV7-9 and TRBJ2-7; a possible D gene is TRBD2 (5 bases). V lost 5 bases, J lost 4 bases, and 18 bases lay in between. Germline CDR1 SEHNR, CDR2 FQNEAQ (reference sequence). This CDR3 comprises 15 residues.

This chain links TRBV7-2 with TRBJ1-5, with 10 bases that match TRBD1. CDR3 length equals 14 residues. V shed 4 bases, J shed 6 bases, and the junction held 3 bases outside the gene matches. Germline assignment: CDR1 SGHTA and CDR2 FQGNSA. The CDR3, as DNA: TGTGCCAGCAGCTCCGACAGGGGGCCTCAGCCCCAGCATTTT. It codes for CASSSDRGPQPQHF.

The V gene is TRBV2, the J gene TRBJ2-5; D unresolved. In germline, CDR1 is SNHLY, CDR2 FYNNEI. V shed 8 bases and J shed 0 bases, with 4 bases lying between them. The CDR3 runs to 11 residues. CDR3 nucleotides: TGTGCCAGCGAGTACCAAGAGACCCAGTACTTC. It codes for CASEYQETQYF.

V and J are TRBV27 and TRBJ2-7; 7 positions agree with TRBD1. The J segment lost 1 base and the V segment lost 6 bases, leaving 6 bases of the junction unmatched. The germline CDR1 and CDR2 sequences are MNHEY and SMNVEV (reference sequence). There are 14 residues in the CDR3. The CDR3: CASSPGTESYEQYF. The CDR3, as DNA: TGTGCCAGCAGCCCCGGGACAGAGTCCTACGAGCAGTACTTC.

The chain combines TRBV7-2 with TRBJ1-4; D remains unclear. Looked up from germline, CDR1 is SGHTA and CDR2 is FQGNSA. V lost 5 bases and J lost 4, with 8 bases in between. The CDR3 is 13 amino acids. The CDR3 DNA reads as TGTGCCAGCAGCCTCGGGAGTAATGAAAAACTGTTTTTT. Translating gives CASSLGSNEKLFF.